Listed below are T cell receptor beta chains from one sample, sequenced in a study of CD8 T cells in ankylosing spondylitis. TCRdb recomputed calls from the 5' RACE reads with MiXCR, one row per CDR3 protein. This sample has around 770,000 distinct CDR3 sequences; about 11% occur once, and the top ten carry 0.51%. Sequencing input: blood, either unsorted or a sorted T cell fraction (not recorded which). The receptors originated from a male donor with ankylosing spondylitis. CDR3s include the opening cysteine and the closing phenylalanine or tryptophan. D genes are given only for firm matches. Clone sizes are given selectively: once, few, many, or a class where the clone is expanded.

J gene | D gene | clone size | V gene | CDR3 DNA | CDR3 protein
TRBJ2-1 | TRBD1 | NA | TRBV5-1 | TGCGCCAGCAACTCCCGAAGTGGGACAGTACAGTTCTTC | CASNSRSGTVQFF
TRBJ1-4 | NA | NA | TRBV12-3/TRBV12-4 | TGTGCCAGCAGTCGCCAGTTTGGGGCAACTAATGAAAAACTGTTTTTT | CASSRQFGATNEKLFF
TRBJ2-1 | TRBD1 | NA | TRBV5-1 | TGCGCCAGCAGCTTGGCCAGAAGACAGGGGAATGAGCAGTTCTTC | CASSLARRQGNEQFF
TRBJ2-3 | NA | many | TRBV6-2/TRBV6-3 | TGTGCCAGCAGTTACTCGACAGTGGCGCAGTATTTT | CASSYSTVAQYF
TRBJ1-5 | TRBD1 | NA | TRBV5-5 | TGTGCCAGCAGCTTGGGGGACAGGACATGGCCCCAGCATTTT | CASSLGDRTWPQHF
TRBJ1-6 | TRBD1 | NA | TRBV20-1 | TGCAGTGCTAGAGGTCCGAGGACAGGGTGGAATTCACCCCTCCACTTT | CSARGPRTGWNSPLHF
TRBJ2-2 | NA | few | TRBV29-1 | TGCAGCGTTTATACCGGGGAGCTGTTTTTT | CSVYTGELFF
TRBJ1-1 | NA | NA | TRBV7-2 | TGTGCCAGCAGCTTGGCCCTCCTGGACACTGAAGCTTTCTTT | CASSLALLDTEAFF
TRBJ1-1 | NA | few | TRBV20-1 | TGCAGTGCTAGCCCCCACGCGGGAGGCACTGAAGCTTTCTTT | CSASPHAGGTEAFF
TRBJ2-7 | NA | many | TRBV5-6 | TGTGCCAGCAGCGTTTACTACGAGCAGTACTTC | CASSVYYEQYF
TRBJ2-5 | NA | few | TRBV20-1 | TGCAGTGCTACCCAAACCTGGGCGCCTCAAGAGACCCAGTACTTC | CSATQTWAPQETQYF
TRBJ2-7 | NA | many | TRBV20-1 | TGCAGTGCTAACCCAGGGTTCCACGAGCAGTACTTC | CSANPGFHEQYF
TRBJ2-1 | TRBD2 | NA | TRBV20-1 | TGCAGTGCTAGAGGACTAGCGAAGGTAGATGAGCAGTTCTTC | CSARGLAKVDEQFF
TRBJ1-1 | NA | NA | TRBV6-2/TRBV6-3 | TGTGCCTGCGCCGGGGCTCGGAACACTGAAGCTTTCTTT | CACAGARNTEAFF
TRBJ2-3 | NA | NA | TRBV5-1 | TGCGCCAGCAGCTTGCCGATCGTTGCGGGCACAGATACGCAGTATTTT | CASSLPIVAGTDTQYF
TRBJ1-3 | NA | NA | TRBV6-5 | TGTGCCAGCAGTTACGGCCCCAGGGACAACGGAAACACCATATATTTT | CASSYGPRDNGNTIYF
TRBJ1-4 | NA | few | TRBV15 | TGTGCCACCCGGACACCCACACAACTGTTTTTT | CATRTPTQLFF
TRBJ2-5 | NA | few | TRBV2 | TGTGCCAGCAGATACAGCCGTCGAGAGACCCAGTACTTC | CASRYSRRETQYF
TRBJ2-3 | NA | NA | TRBV10-3 | TGTGCCATCAGTGGATCCGCCCCCGCGGATACGCAGTATTTT | CAISGSAPADTQYF
TRBJ1-2 | TRBD1 | few | TRBV7-2 | TGTGCCAGCAGCTTAACCCGGGACAGTAATGGCTACACCTTC | CASSLTRDSNGYTF
TRBJ2-1 | NA | few | TRBV20-1 | TGCAGTGCTAGAGATCCGGTCCGGGGGATGCATGAGCAGTTCTTC | CSARDPVRGMHEQFF
TRBJ2-7 | TRBD1 | few | TRBV12-3/TRBV12-4 | TGTGCCAGCACCGCGACAGGGTACGAGCAGTACTTC | CASTATGYEQYF
TRBJ2-7 | TRBD2 | few | TRBV7-2 | TGTGCCAGCAGCTTTTCCGCTAGCGGTGTGAGCTCCTACGAGCAGTACTTC | CASSFSASGVSSYEQYF
TRBJ2-7 | NA | few | TRBV7-2 | TGTGCCAGCAGCTGCGTGCGTTTGTGGTTTACCTACGAGCAGTACTTC | CASSCVRLWFTYEQYF
TRBJ2-3 | NA | NA | TRBV5-4 | TGTGCCAGCAGCGGCGGCGGGGCCGACGCAGATACGCAGTATTTT | CASSGGGADADTQYF
TRBJ1-2 | NA | many | TRBV5-1 | TGCGCCAGCAGCTTGGATGCGGATGGCTACACCTTC | CASSLDADGYTF
TRBJ1-1 | NA | many | TRBV5-1 | TGCGCCAGCAGCGTCTACCTTTCGGTGAACACTGAAGCTTTCTTT | CASSVYLSVNTEAFF
TRBJ1-2 | NA | NA | TRBV7-9 | TGTGCCAGCAGCTTAAATAACGTGGCAGGGTATGGCTACACCTTC | CASSLNNVAGYGYTF
TRBJ2-7 | TRBD2 | few | TRBV11-2 | TGTGCCAGCAGCCCAAAATCAGCGGGAGGGCCCGTCTCCTACGAGCAGTACTTC | CASSPKSAGGPVSYEQYF
TRBJ2-3 | TRBD1 | NA | TRBV28 | TGTGCCAGCAGCCCGCATTCCGGACAGGGGGCGCGAGGAGACACGCAGTATTTT | CASSPHSGQGARGDTQYF
TRBJ2-3 | NA | NA | TRBV7-2 | TGTGCCGGCAGCTTGGGCCCCACGACGATGTTAGATACGCAGTATTTT | CAGSLGPTTMLDTQYF
TRBJ1-4 | TRBD1 | NA | TRBV4-3 | TGCGCCAGCAGCCTAGGCTACGGGACAGGGGACGAAAAACTGTTTTTT | CASSLGYGTGDEKLFF
TRBJ2-1 | TRBD2 | few | TRBV10-3 | TGTGCCATCAGTGATAGCGGGGGGGCTAACAATGAGCAGTTCTTC | CAISDSGGANNEQFF
TRBJ1-1 | NA | few | TRBV20-1 | TGCAGTGCTAGAGATAGCGGGACGGGCAACACTGAAGCTTTCTTT | CSARDSGTGNTEAFF